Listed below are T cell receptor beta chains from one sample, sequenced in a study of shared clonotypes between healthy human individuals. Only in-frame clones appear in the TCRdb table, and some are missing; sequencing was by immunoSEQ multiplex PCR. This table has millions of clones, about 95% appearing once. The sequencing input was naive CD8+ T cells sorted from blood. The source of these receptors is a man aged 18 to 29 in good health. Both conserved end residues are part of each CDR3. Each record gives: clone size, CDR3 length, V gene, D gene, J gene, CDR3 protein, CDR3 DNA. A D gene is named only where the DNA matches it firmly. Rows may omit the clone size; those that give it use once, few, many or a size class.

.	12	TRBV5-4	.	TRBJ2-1	CASTDWGNEQFF	TGTGCCAGCACCGATTGGGGCAATGAGCAGTTCTTC
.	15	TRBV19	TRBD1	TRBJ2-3	CASSTGTVSTDTQYF	TGTGCCAGTAGTACAGGGACAGTGAGCACAGATACGCAGTATTTT
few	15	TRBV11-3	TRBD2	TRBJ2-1	CASSPTSGAYNEQFF	TGTGCCAGCAGCCCCACTAGCGGAGCCTACAATGAGCAGTTCTTC
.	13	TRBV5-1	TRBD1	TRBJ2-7	CASSPGQGREQYF	TGCGCCAGCAGCCCGGGACAGGGGCGTGAGCAGTACTTC
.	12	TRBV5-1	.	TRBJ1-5	CASSLLGPFRHF	TGCGCCAGCAGCCTCCTCGGACCGTTTAGGCATTTT
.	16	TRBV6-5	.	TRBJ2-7	CASSYDAVLAVYEQYF	TGTGCCAGCAGTTACGATGCAGTTCTAGCTGTCTACGAGCAGTACTTC
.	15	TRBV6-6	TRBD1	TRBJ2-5	CASSSGTGLQETQYF	TGTGCCAGCAGTTCCGGGACAGGACTCCAAGAGACCCAGTACTTC
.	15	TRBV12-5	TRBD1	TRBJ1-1	CASGWGTGRWTEAFF	TGTGCTAGTGGTTGGGGGACAGGTCGGTGGACTGAAGCTTTCTTT
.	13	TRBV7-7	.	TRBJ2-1	CASSLTRYNEQFF	TGTGCTAGCAGCTTAACTAGATACAATGAGCAGTTCTTC
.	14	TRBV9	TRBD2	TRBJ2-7	CASSAAGGHYEQYF	TGTGCCAGCAGCGCAGCGGGAGGACACTACGAGCAGTACTTC
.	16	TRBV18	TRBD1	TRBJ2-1	CASSPPGTANYNEQFF	TGTGCCAGCTCACCACCCGGGACAGCCAACTACAATGAGCAGTTCTTC
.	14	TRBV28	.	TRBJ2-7	CASSFVGISYEQYF	TGTGCCAGCAGTTTCGTGGGGATCTCCTACGAGCAGTACTTC
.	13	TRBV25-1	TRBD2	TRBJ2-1	CASSSGGYNEQFF	TGTGCCAGCAGCAGCGGGGGGTACAATGAGCAGTTCTTC
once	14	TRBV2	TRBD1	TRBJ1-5	CASSPGQGNQPQHF	TGTGCCAGCAGCCCCGGACAGGGCAATCAGCCCCAGCATTTT
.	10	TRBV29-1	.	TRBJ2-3	CSGVSDTQYF	TGCAGTGGAGTGTCAGATACGCAGTATTTT
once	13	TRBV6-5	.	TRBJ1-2	CATSWAEGDGYTF	TGTGCCACCTCGTGGGCCGAGGGGGATGGCTACACCTTC
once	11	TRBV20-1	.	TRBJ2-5	CSARITETQYF	TGCAGTGCTAGAATAACCGAGACCCAGTACTTC
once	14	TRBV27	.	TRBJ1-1	CASSFGGVNTEAFF	TGTGCCAGCAGTTTCGGAGGGGTGAACACTGAAGCTTTCTTT
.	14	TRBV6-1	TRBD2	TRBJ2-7	CASNGLAVSYEQYF	TGTGCCAGCAATGGACTAGCGGTATCCTACGAGCAGTACTTC
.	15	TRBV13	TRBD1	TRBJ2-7	CASSRAGTGSYEQYF	TGTGCCAGCAGCCGCGCCGGGACAGGGTCCTACGAGCAGTACTTC
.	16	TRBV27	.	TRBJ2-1	CASSLLGVLGLGEQFF	TGTGCCAGCAGTTTACTGGGGGTCCTCGGCTTGGGTGAGCAGTTCTTC
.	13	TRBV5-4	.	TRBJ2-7	CASSLGISYEQYF	TGTGCCAGCAGCTTAGGGATTTCCTACGAGCAGTACTTC
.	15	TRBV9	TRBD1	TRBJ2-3	CASSVWGTDTDTQYF	TGTGCCAGCAGCGTATGGGGGACAGACACAGATACGCAGTATTTT
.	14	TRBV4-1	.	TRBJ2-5	CARSSGKERETQYF	TGCGCCAGATCCTCAGGGAAGGAGAGAGAGACCCAGTACTTC
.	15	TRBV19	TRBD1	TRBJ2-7	CASSDRAYPNYEQYF	TGTGCCAGTAGTGACAGGGCATATCCGAACTACGAGCAGTACTTC
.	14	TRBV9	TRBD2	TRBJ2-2	CASSVVAGSGELFF	TGTGCCAGCAGCGTAGTAGCGGGCTCCGGGGAGCTGTTTTTT
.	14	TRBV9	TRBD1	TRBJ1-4	CASSEQGSNEKLFF	TGTGCCAGCAGCGAACAGGGGTCTAATGAAAAACTGTTTTTT
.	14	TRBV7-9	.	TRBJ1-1	CASSLGGSSGEAFF	TGTGCCAGCAGCTTAGGAGGGAGTAGCGGTGAAGCTTTCTTT
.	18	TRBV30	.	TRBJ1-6	CAWSVPGISSSYNSPLHF	TGTGCCTGGAGTGTACCAGGGATCTCCTCCTCCTATAATTCACCCCTCCACTTT
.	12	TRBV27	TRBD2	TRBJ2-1	CASSGRGDEQFF	TGTGCCAGCAGCGGGAGGGGCGATGAGCAGTTCTTC
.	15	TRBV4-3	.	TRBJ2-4	CASSQERQDRNIQYF	TGCGCCAGCAGCCAAGAACGACAGGACCGAAACATTCAGTACTTC
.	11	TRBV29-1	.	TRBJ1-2	CSLEEGYGYTF	TGCAGCCTGGAGGAGGGCTATGGCTACACCTTC